The 8 T cell receptor beta chains below were found in one sample sequenced in a study of T cell responses to AZD1222 COVID-19 vaccine. Libraries were prepared by immunoSEQ multiplex PCR; TCRdb keeps only in-frame clonotypes and omits some of them. The sample has about 27,000 clones, approximately 92% seen once; the top ten hold approximately 7.6%. The sample was peripheral blood, taken 28 days after the second AZD1222 dose. These receptors all come from an adult who received the AZD1222 COVID-19 vaccine.

The rearrangement links TRBV7-2 to TRBJ1-6, with TRBD1 matching over 8 bases. The V gene end was trimmed by 3 bases and the J gene end by 10 bases; junction bases not matched to a gene: 5. This CDR3 is built from 14 residues. Germline V gene sequence: CDR1 SGHTA, CDR2 FQGNSA. The CDR3 nucleotides read TGTGCCAGCAGCTTCGACAGGGGCGGCTCACCCCTCCACTTT. As protein: CASSFDRGGSPLHF.

The chain links TRBV5-1 to TRBJ2-7, with TRBD2 identical over 11 bases. Per germline, CDR1 SGHRS and CDR2 YFSETQ. With V trimmed by 2 bases and J by 4 bases, 5 bases remained unmatched. The CDR3 is 15 amino acids. This CDR3 reads CASSLLAGAQYEQYF. CDR3 bases: TGCGCCAGCAGCTTACTAGCGGGAGCTCAGTACGAGCAGTACTTC. Variable domain in full (rest from reference TRBV5-1 and TRBJ2-7): KAGVTQTPRYLIKTRGQQVTLSCSPISGHRSVSWYQQTPGQGLQFLFEYFSETQRNKGNFPGRFSGRQFSNSRSEMNVSTLELGDSALYLCASSLLAGAQYEQYFGPGTRLTVT.

The V gene is TRBV7-9, the J gene TRBJ2-5; perhaps TRBD1 as D (5 bases). Trimming took off 5 bases at V and 4 bases at J, with 14 bases between the two ends. Germline V gene sequence: CDR1 SEHNR, CDR2 FQNEAQ (reference sequence). The length of the CDR3 is 14 residues. The CDR3 DNA is TGTGCCAGCAGCCCAAGGGCAGGGTCAGAGACCCAGTACTTC. It encodes CASSPRAGSETQYF.

The CDR3 spells CASREGTAKTEAFF. The CDR3 DNA follows: TGCGCCAGCAGGGAAGGGACAGCGAAGACTGAAGCTTTCTTT. The chain is built from TRBV5-1 and TRBJ1-1; the match to TRBD1 covers 7 bases. J gave up 5 bases and V 5 bases, and 9 bases lay outside the gene matches. Germline V gene data show CDR1 as SGHRS and CDR2 as YFSETQ. The CDR3 consists of 14 residues.

The genes are TRBV7-2 and TRBJ2-5; D uncertain. The CDR3 has 13 amino acids. V dropped 4 bases and J dropped 1 base, with 7 bases sitting between them. Germline V gives CDR1 SGHTA, CDR2 FQGNSA. CDR3 DNA: TGTGCCAGCAGCTGGGCAATCCAAGAGACCCAGTACTTC. It translates to CASSWAIQETQYF.

The V call is TRBV5-1, the J call TRBJ2-2, with 13 bases identical to TRBD2. The germline CDR1 and CDR2 sequences are SGHRS and YFSETQ. V shed 6 bases, J shed 6 bases, and the junction held 5 bases outside the gene matches. This CDR3 is 15 amino acids long. The CDR3 loop is CASNGLAGVPGELFF. CDR3 nucleotides: TGCGCCAGCAACGGACTAGCGGGAGTCCCCGGGGAGCTGTTTTTT.

This chain connects TRBV19 to TRBJ1-2, with D maybe TRBD1 (5 bases). Germline CDR1 reads LNHDA; CDR2 reads SQIVND (reference sequence). The CDR3 is 12 residues long. V lost 8 bases and J 2 bases, leaving 9 bases between the germline ends. The CDR3 DNA is TGTGCCAGTCGGCAGGGAAACTATGGCTACACCTTC. Amino acids: CASRQGNYGYTF.

The table lists this clone with a count of one. At one end, the junction sequence differs from germline, possibly due to a read error. The J gene is TRBJ1-5, the V gene TRBV15, with a weak D call TRBD1 (6 bases). From germline, CDR1 is LNHNV and CDR2 YYDKDF (reference sequence). The CDR3 has 15 amino acids. CDR3 sequence (DNA): TGTGCCACCAGCGGAGACAGGAGGGGGAATCAGCCCCAGCATTTT. It encodes CATSGDRRGNQPQHF.